This is a list of T cell receptor beta chains from one sample in a study of T-cell reconstitution after alpha-beta-depleted transplantation in children. A single record per CDR3 protein comes from TCRdb applying MiXCR to the PCR reads. There are hundreds of thousands of distinct CDR3 sequences in the sample; around 17% occur only once, and 0.9% to 1.2% lies in the top ten. This material consisted of PBMCs from the stem cell graft donor, taken from the stem cell graft. These receptors were collected from a human donor who donated a stem cell graft to a child with acute myeloid leukemia. CDR3s include the opening cysteine and the closing phenylalanine or tryptophan. The D gene is left open where the match is weak. Where a row states a size, it is once, few, many or the class of an expanded clone; other rows omit it.

J	length	D	size	V	DNA	CDR3
TRBJ2-5	13	TRBD1	few	TRBV5-1	TGCGCCAGCAGCGTGACAGGGGAGGAGACCCAGTACTTC	CASSVTGEETQYF
TRBJ2-7	14	NA	many	TRBV20-1	TGCAGTGCCCCGGGGCCCGTGGGATTCCACGAGCAGTACTTC	CSAPGPVGFHEQYF
TRBJ2-1	16	TRBD2	once	TRBV20-1	TGCAGTGCTAGAGATACCCTAGCGGGGGGGCCGGGTGAGCAGTTCTTC	CSARDTLAGGPGEQFF
TRBJ1-2	13	NA	many	TRBV20-1	TGCAGTGCTCCCCGGCCGACTAACTATGGCTACACCTTC	CSAPRPTNYGYTF
TRBJ2-5	14	TRBD1	many	TRBV7-2	TGTGCCAGCAGCTACGGACAGGGCCTGGAGACCCAGTACTTC	CASSYGQGLETQYF
TRBJ2-1	14	NA	many	TRBV29-1	TGCAGCGTTGAAGAGGGCGGATCCTACAATGAGCAGTTCTTC	CSVEEGGSYNEQFF
TRBJ1-2	14	NA	few	TRBV20-1	TGCAGTGCTAGAGACCCAGGGGCGTACAAGGGCTACACCTTC	CSARDPGAYKGYTF
TRBJ2-1	14	TRBD2	NA	TRBV7-6	TGTGCCAGCAGCCGCCTGGGGACTAGCAATGAGCAGTTCTTC	CASSRLGTSNEQFF
TRBJ2-7	19	TRBD1	few	TRBV15	TGTGCCACCAGCAGAGTTTTTGGTGCGGGCAGGGGGCTAACCTACGAGCAGTACTTC	CATSRVFGAGRGLTYEQYF
TRBJ1-1	14	NA	many	TRBV25-1	TGTGCCAGCAGTGTGTCGGGGAAGGTCACTGAAGCTTTCTTT	CASSVSGKVTEAFF